Included here is one TCR beta chain sequence, with context. Per the original methods: Quantification of nucleated cells was approximated via reference gene primer amplification. Using immunoSEQ multiplex PCR, the repertoire was profiled, and TCRdb retains in-frame clones only, with some absent. V and J calls and clone size follow that table, whereas D and trimming were derived from the DNA. The table records around 99,000 clones, around four fifths of them present only once. With 6 bases clipped from V and 9 bases from J, the junction kept 4 bases outside the gene matches. The CDR3 is 12 residues long. Germline V gene lookup returns CDR1 SGHTA and CDR2 FQGNSA. This entry belongs to a study of blood T cell repertoires in COVID-19. Study background: COVID-19 samples collected from the United States, Italy and Spain covered acute and convalescent phases. PBMCs, B-cell-depleted T cells, or T cells provided the cDNA or gDNA that made up the material.

The chain has TRBV7-2 and TRBJ2-1; 8 nucleotides agree with TRBD2. This clonotype was obtained from a woman in her fifties or sixties with acute or convalescent COVID-19. The sequencing input was peripheral blood. In nucleotides, the CDR3 is TGTGCCAGCAGACCAGCGGGAGCTGAGCAGTTCTTC. Translation gives CASRPAGAEQFF. The variable domain in full, with the rest retrieved from reference TRBV7-2 and TRBJ2-1, is GAGVSQSPSNKVTEKGKDVELRCDPISGHTALYWYRQSLGQGLEFLIYFQGNSAPDKSGLPSDRFSAERTGGSVSTLTIQRTQQEDSAVYLCASRPAGAEQFFGPGTRLTVL.